The following is a T cell receptor beta chain sequence with its context. The entry originates in a study of CD8 T cells in Susac syndrome. In the study overall: Clinically active disease was present in 5 or 6 of the sequenced Susac syndrome patients. About 8 of these patients were in remission.

There are 16 residues in the CDR3. V shed 0 bases, J shed 9 bases, and the junction held 13 bases outside the gene matches. Germline-derived CDR1 and CDR2 are DFQATT and SNEGSKA (reference sequence). Roughly 0.45 to 1 ug RNA was reverse transcribed with random hexamers. Coverage of TCR beta CDR3 amplification by immunoSEQ multiplex PCR extended to 54 Vbeta and 13 Jbeta. One entry per CDR3 protein results from TCRdb running MiXCR on the immunoSEQ multiplex PCR reads. Here the sample spans about 130,000 distinct CDR3 sequences, more than 90% being singletons. The sample taken for sequencing was CD8+ T cells from PBMCs. The rearrangement uses TRBV20-1 and TRBJ2-1, with 8 nucleotides matching TRBD2. This TCR came from a human donor with Susac syndrome. Here the CDR3 reads CSARDSAGGHVGEQFF. In DNA form, the CDR3 reads TGCAGTGCTAGAGATTCGGCGGGAGGCCACGTCGGTGAGCAGTTCTTC.